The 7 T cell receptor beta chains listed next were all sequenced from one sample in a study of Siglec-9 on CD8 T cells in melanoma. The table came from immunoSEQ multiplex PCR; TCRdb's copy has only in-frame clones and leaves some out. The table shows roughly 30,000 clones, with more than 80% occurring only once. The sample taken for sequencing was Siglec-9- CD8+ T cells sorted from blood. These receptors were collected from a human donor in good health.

The CDR3 region has the DNA TGTGCCAGCAGCTCGAAGACTACCCCCGCTTTCAATGAGCAGTTCTTC. This encodes CASSSKTTPAFNEQFF. J is TRBJ2-1 and V is TRBV7-6; perhaps TRBD2 as D (5 bases). This CDR3 region has 16 residues. Germline loops: CDR1 SGHVS, CDR2 FNYEAQ. V lost 4 bases, J lost 6 bases, and 19 bases lay in between.

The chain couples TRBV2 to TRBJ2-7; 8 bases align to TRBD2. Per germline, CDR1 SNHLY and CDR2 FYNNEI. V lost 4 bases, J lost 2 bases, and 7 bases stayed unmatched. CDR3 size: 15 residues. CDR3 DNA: TGTGCCAGCAGTGGTTCTCGGGAGGGTCCCTACGAGCAGTACGTC. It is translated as CASSGSREGPYEQYV.

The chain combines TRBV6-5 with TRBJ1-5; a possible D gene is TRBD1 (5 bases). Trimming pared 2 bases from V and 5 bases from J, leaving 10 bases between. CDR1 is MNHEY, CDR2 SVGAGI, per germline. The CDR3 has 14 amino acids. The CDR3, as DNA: TGTGCCAGCAGTTACGGGCCGGGGGATCAGCCCCAGCATTTT. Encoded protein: CASSYGPGDQPQHF.

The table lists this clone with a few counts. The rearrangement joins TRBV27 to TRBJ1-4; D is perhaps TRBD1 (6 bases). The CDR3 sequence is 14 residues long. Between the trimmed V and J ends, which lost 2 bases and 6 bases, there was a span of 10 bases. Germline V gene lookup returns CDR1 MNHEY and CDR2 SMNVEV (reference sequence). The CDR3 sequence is CASSLRRGYEKLFF. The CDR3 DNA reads TGTGCCAGCAGTTTACGGAGGGGGTATGAAAAACTGTTTTTT.

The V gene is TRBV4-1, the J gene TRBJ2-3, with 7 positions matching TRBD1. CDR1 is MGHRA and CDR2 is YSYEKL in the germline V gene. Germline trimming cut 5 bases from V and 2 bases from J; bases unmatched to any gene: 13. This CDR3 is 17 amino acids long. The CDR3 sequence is CASSWTQGQELTDTQYF. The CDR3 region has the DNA TGCGCCAGCAGCTGGACCCAAGGACAGGAACTCACAGATACGCAGTATTTT.

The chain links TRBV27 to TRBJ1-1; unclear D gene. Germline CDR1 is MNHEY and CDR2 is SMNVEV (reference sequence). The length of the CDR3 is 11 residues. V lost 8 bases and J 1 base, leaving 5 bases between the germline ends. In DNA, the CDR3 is TGTGCCAGCCGGGGGAACACTGAAGCTTTCTTT. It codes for CASRGNTEAFF.

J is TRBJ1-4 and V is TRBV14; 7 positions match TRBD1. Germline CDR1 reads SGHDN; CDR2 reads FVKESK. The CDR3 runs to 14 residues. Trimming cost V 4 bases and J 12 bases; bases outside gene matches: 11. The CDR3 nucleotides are TGTGCCAGCAGCCCCAGGGGGGGCAACGAGGAACTGTTTTTT. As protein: CASSPRGGNEELFF.